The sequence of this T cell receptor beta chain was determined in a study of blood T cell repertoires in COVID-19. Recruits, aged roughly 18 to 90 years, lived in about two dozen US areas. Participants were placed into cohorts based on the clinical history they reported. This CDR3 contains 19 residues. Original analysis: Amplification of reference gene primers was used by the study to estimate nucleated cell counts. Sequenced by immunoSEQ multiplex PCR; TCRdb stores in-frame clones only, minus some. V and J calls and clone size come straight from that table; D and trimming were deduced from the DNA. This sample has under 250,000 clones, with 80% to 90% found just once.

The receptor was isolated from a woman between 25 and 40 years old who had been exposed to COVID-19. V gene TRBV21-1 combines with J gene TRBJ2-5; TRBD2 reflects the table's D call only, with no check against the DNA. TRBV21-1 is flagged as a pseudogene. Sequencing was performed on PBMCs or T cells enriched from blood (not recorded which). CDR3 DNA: TGTGCCAGCAGCAAAGGATTAAGGCCGCTAGCGGGAACTGGGGAGACCCAGTACTTC. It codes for CASSKGLRPLAGTGETQYF.